The 18 T cell receptor beta chains below all came from one sample that was sequenced in a study of blood T cells in healthy people across ages. Primed by a sample-barcoded 5' primer and a J-beta primer mix, a second PCR proceeded for roughly 7 to 11 cycles. Using its own MiXCR run on the 5' RACE reads, TCRdb lists one record per CDR3 protein. The data contain some 1.7 million distinct CDR3 sequences, roughly 30% of them singletons. Sample: blood. These receptors were collected from a woman in her twenties or thirties in good health.

This clonotype was counted at least ten times. V and J are TRBV7-2 and TRBJ1-2; the D is unclear. Per the germline V gene, CDR1 is SGHTA and CDR2 is FQGNSA. Trimming cost V 3 bases and J 8 bases, with 13 bases left between them. The CDR3 sequence is 13 residues long. CDR3 sequence (DNA): TGTGCCAGCAGCTTTTTTGGAGGAGGCGGCTACACCTTC. Translated: CASSFFGGGGYTF.

This rearrangement joins TRBV10-2 to TRBJ1-4, with D perhaps matching TRBD1 (6 bases). Trimming shortened V by 2 bases and J by 8 bases, and 18 bases separated the two germline ends. CDR1 and CDR2 (germline): WSHSY, SAAADI. This CDR3 has 16 amino acids. The DNA for the CDR3 is TGCGCCAGCAGTGAGCCTGGGGGCGGGGGAGTGGAAAAACTGTTTTTT. Protein: CASSEPGGGGVEKLFF.

The chain carries TRBV18 and TRBJ2-5, with 10 bases that match TRBD1. The V segment lost 2 bases and the J segment 11 bases; nucleotides outside the gene matches: 14. Germline V gives CDR1 KGHSH, CDR2 LQKENI. This CDR3 is 16 amino acids long. DNA for the CDR3: TGTGCCAGCTCACCAAAGACAGGGGGCGATTACAATGAGCAGTACTTC. It encodes CASSPKTGGDYNEQYF.

This clonotype was observed at least ten times. V is TRBV12-3 or TRBV12-4 and J is TRBJ2-7; D is unclear. This CDR3 spans 14 amino acids. Trimming took off 6 bases at V and 3 bases at J, with 15 bases between the two ends. The CDR3 DNA reads as TGTGCCAGCAGCTGGACGGTGGGGATCTACGAGCAGTACTTC. Protein sequence: CASSWTVGIYEQYF.

In DNA, the CDR3 is TGCGCCAGCAGTGATAAGGGGGCGGGGGCCAAAAACATTCAGTACTTC. Amino acid sequence: CASSDKGAGAKNIQYF. The chain combines TRBV10-2 with TRBJ2-4; D is possibly TRBD1 (7 bases). Germline CDR1 and CDR2: WSHSY and SAAADI. Trimming took off 3 bases at V and 1 base at J, with 13 bases between the two ends. This CDR3 is 16 amino acids long.

Details on this clonotype: The CDR3 does not close with the conserved phenylalanine or tryptophan, likely indicating a read error. This rearrangement joins TRBV7-9 to TRBJ2-2; TRBD2 matches at 10 bases. The J segment lost 1 base and the V segment lost 2 bases, leaving 4 bases of the junction unmatched. Germline CDR1 reads SEHNR; CDR2 reads FQNEAQ (reference sequence). This CDR3 region has 17 residues. DNA of the CDR3: TGTGCCAGCAGCTTATGGAGGACTAGCGGGAACACCGGGGAGCTGTTTTTG. Translating gives CASSLWRTSGNTGELFL.

As concerns this clonotype: This may stem from a read error, because a much larger clone lies one nucleotide away. The rearrangement joins TRBV10-1 to TRBJ2-5, with 8 bases aligning to TRBD2. The J call is uncertain, as TRBJ2-7 better fits the DNA end. Germline loops: CDR1 WNHNN, CDR2 SYGVQD (reference sequence). The CDR3 is made up of 16 amino acids. The chain's CDR3 is CTSSAGVAGSFYEQYF. For the CDR3, the DNA is TGCACCAGCAGTGCCGGGGTAGCGGGGTCGTTCTACGAGCAGTACTTC.

The chain combines TRBV11-2 with TRBJ2-1, with D hard to call. Germline values: CDR1 SGHAT, CDR2 FQNNGV. V was shortened by 1 base and J by 10 bases, with 17 bases between the two germline ends. This CDR3 has 15 residues. CDR3 amino acids: CASSLVPTATVEQFF. CDR3 coding DNA: TGTGCCAGCAGCTTAGTACCCACAGCTACTGTGGAGCAGTTCTTC. Looking up the rest from reference TRBV11-2 and TRBJ2-1 gives the full variable domain: EAGVAQSPRYKIIEKRQSVAFWCNPISGHATLYWYQQILGQGPKLLIQFQNNGVVDDSQLPKDRFSAERLKGVDSTLKIQPAKLEDSAVYLCASSLVPTATVEQFFGPGTRLTVL.

This clonotype appeared many times. The rearrangement links TRBV9 to TRBJ1-2; no reliable D call. The V end lost 4 bases, the J end lost 4 bases, and 20 bases lay between the germline ends. Germline V gene lookup returns CDR1 SGDLS and CDR2 YYNGEE. The CDR3 loop spans 16 amino acids. CDR3 sequence reads: CASSPLLGTPSYGYTF. CDR3 coding DNA: TGTGCCAGCAGCCCCTTGCTCGGCACACCCTCCTATGGCTACACCTTC.

Turning to this clonotype: The junction departs from the called germline gene at one end, perhaps through a read error. V usage is TRBV5-5 and J usage is TRBJ2-7; D is possibly TRBD1 (6 bases). From germline, CDR1 is SGHKS and CDR2 YYEKEE (reference sequence). The CDR3 is 14 amino acids. The CDR3, as DNA: TGCGCCAGCAGCTTCCTGGGGGCAACTAGCGAGCAGTACTTC. This encodes CASSFLGATSEQYF.

The genes are TRBV18 and TRBJ2-1; no firm D call. Germline-derived CDR1 and CDR2 are KGHSH and LQKENI. The CDR3 is 14 residues long. Trimming pared 0 bases from V and 3 bases from J, leaving 6 bases between. The CDR3 loop reads CASSPPIDYNEQFF. The CDR3 nucleotides are TGTGCCAGCTCACCACCGATAGACTACAATGAGCAGTTCTTC.

The chain links TRBV7-8 to TRBJ2-1; D may be TRBD2 (6 bases). This CDR3 has 16 residues. Deletions cut 4 bases from V and 0 bases from J, with 13 bases between. Germline loops: CDR1 SGHVS, CDR2 FQNEAQ. This chain's CDR3 is CASSYGNSGSYNEQFF. CDR3 DNA sequence: TGTGCCAGCAGCTATGGGAATAGCGGCTCCTACAATGAGCAGTTCTTC.

In this sample, this clonotype turned up many times. The CDR3 coding sequence is TGTGCCAGCAGCAACAGGGAAAGTAACTATGGCTACACCTTC. Its translation is CASSNRESNYGYTF. The chain carries TRBV3-1 and TRBJ1-2, with a possible D match to TRBD1 (6 bases). Germline values: CDR1 LGHDT, CDR2 YNNKEL (reference sequence). The CDR3 has 14 residues. V dropped 5 bases and J dropped 1 base, with 11 bases sitting between them.

This clonotype has more than one count but fewer than ten. The V and J genes are TRBV7-2 and TRBJ2-2; no firm D call. The CDR3 is 14 amino acids. Trimming cost V 2 bases and J 4 bases, with 8 bases left between them. Germline V lookup: CDR1 SGHTA, CDR2 FQGNSA. The CDR3, as DNA: TGTGCCAGCAGCTTAACCCGTTCCACCGGGGAGCTGTTTTTT. Encoded protein: CASSLTRSTGELFF.

This clonotype was seen a few times. The CDR3 bases are TGTGCCAGCAGCCAAGTTTCGGGCCTTACGGGGGAGCAGTTCTTC. Protein: CASSQVSGLTGEQFF. The chain combines TRBV14 with TRBJ2-1, with D maybe TRBD2 (5 bases). The ends were cut back, 1 base at V and 10 bases at J, with 17 bases in the middle. Germline V gene lookup returns CDR1 SGHDN and CDR2 FVKESK. CDR3 length: 15 residues.

This clonotype has just a few counts. The chain uses TRBV2 and TRBJ2-1; no firm D call. CDR3 length equals 14 residues. V gave up 9 bases and J gave up 0 bases, with 12 bases separating them. CDR1 is SNHLY, CDR2 FYNNEI, per germline. The CDR3: CARNVESSYNEQFF. CDR3 coding DNA: TGTGCCAGAAATGTGGAGAGCTCCTACAATGAGCAGTTCTTC.

This clonotype was found many times. The chain combines TRBV20-1 with TRBJ1-2, with 8 bases identical to TRBD1. Unmatched junction bases numbered 16, after V lost 6 bases and J lost 13 bases. The CDR3 has 13 residues. Per the germline V gene, CDR1 is DFQATT and CDR2 is SNEGSKA (reference sequence). The CDR3 coding sequence is TGCAGTGCCATAGGGACAGGTATTATGGCTAGCACCTTC. Its protein is CSAIGTGIMASTF.

The chain uses TRBV6-2 or TRBV6-3 and TRBJ2-5; possible D gene TRBD2, 6 bases. The J call may be mistaken, given a closer DNA end match to TRBJ2-7. The CDR3 totals 14 residues. CDR1 MNHEY and CDR2 SVGEGT come from the germline V gene. In DNA form, the CDR3 reads TGTGCCAGCAGCATCGGGACTGCCCCCGACGAGCAGTACTTC. This sequence encodes CASSIGTAPDEQYF.